Below are 32 T cell receptor beta chains sequenced from a single sample in a study of cytomegalovirus exposure and HLA in healthy donors. The PCR made use of 60 Vbeta and 13 Jbeta primers. Profiled with immunoSEQ multiplex PCR; TCRdb holds only in-frame clones, not every one. The sample includes some 150,000 clones, around 82% of them seen just once. Sequenced: PBMCs. These receptor sequences come from a woman between 45 and 60 years old in good health and CMV-seropositive.

The J gene is TRBJ2-1, the V gene TRBV5-4, with D tentatively TRBD1 (6 bases). CDR3 length equals 15 residues. V lost 1 base and J 9 bases, leaving 17 bases between the germline ends. Germline CDR1 and CDR2: SGHNT and YYREEE (reference sequence). CDR3 sequence reads: CASSLHTGNDGEQFF. Here the CDR3 DNA reads TGTGCCAGCAGCTTGCATACAGGGAATGATGGTGAGCAGTTCTTC.

This chain uses TRBV6-1 with TRBJ1-5; maybe TRBD1 (6 bases). The germline CDR1 and CDR2 sequences are MNHNS and SASEGT. Trimming took off 3 bases at V and 7 bases at J, with 10 bases between the two ends. CDR3 length equals 13 residues. CDR3 DNA: TGTGCCAGCAGTGAGGGGGCCGGACAGCCCCAGCATTTT. Amino acid sequence: CASSEGAGQPQHF.

The chain is built from TRBV5-8 and TRBJ1-5; 9 bases map to TRBD1. The CDR3 contains 15 residues. V shed 3 bases and J 7 bases; nucleotides not matched to a gene: 8. Germline CDR1 and CDR2: SGHTS and YDEGEE. The DNA for the CDR3 is TGTGCCAGCAGCTATTACAGGGGGCTCTTGCAGCCCCAGCATTTT. Protein sequence: CASSYYRGLLQPQHF.

The chain joins TRBV19 to TRBJ1-2; TRBD1 aligns across 8 bases. This CDR3 has 16 residues. The V gene end was trimmed by 1 base and the J gene end by 7 bases; junction bases not matched to a gene: 11. Looked up from germline, CDR1 is LNHDA and CDR2 is SQIVND (reference sequence). The CDR3: CASSIGFPQGAFGYTF. The CDR3 coding sequence is TGTGCCAGTAGTATAGGGTTCCCTCAGGGGGCCTTTGGCTACACCTTC.

The rearrangement joins TRBV15 to TRBJ2-1; maybe TRBD1 (5 bases). The germline V gene encodes CDR1 LNHNV and CDR2 YYDKDF (reference sequence). The CDR3 has 16 amino acids. V shed 6 bases and J shed 11 bases, with 26 bases lying between them. The CDR3 loop is CATRDTKTAVMNQQFF. The CDR3 DNA is TGTGCCACCAGGGATACAAAGACAGCCGTAATGAATCAGCAGTTCTTC.

The rearrangement links TRBV29-1 to TRBJ2-7; TRBD1 is a possible D gene (6 bases). V lost 6 bases to trimming and J lost 3 bases, with 24 bases between them. Germline CDR1 SQVTM, CDR2 ANQGSEA. The CDR3 length is 16 residues. This chain's CDR3 is CSVLTLDIFRGYEQYF. The CDR3 DNA sequence: TGCAGCGTCCTTACTTTGGACATCTTCAGGGGCTACGAGCAGTACTTC.

This rearrangement joins TRBV6-5 to TRBJ2-6; perhaps TRBD1 as D (5 bases). CDR3 length: 14 residues. Trimming removed 6 bases from V and 0 bases from J, with 6 bases in between. The germline V gene has CDR1 MNHEY and CDR2 SVGAGI. This chain's CDR3 is CASSRVSGANVLTF. For the CDR3, the DNA is TGTGCCAGCAGCAGGGTCTCTGGGGCCAACGTCCTGACTTTC.

The V gene is TRBV28, the J gene TRBJ1-4; 9 nucleotides line up with TRBD1. J lost 7 bases, V lost 4 bases, and 4 bases had no gene match. Germline lookup yields CDR1 MDHEN and CDR2 SYDVKM. The CDR3 loop spans 14 amino acids. The CDR3 protein is CASSSSQGAEKLFF. CDR3 nucleotide sequence: TGTGCCAGCAGTTCGTCACAGGGGGCTGAAAAACTGTTTTTT.

CDR3 in amino acids: CASSQEAGGADTQYF. Here the CDR3 DNA reads TGCGCCAGCAGCCAAGAAGCGGGGGGGGCGGATACGCAGTATTTT. The gene calls are TRBV4-1 and TRBJ2-3, with 10 bases aligning to TRBD2. Germline loops: CDR1 MGHRA, CDR2 YSYEKL. J was trimmed by 6 bases and V by 0 bases; bases with no gene match: 3. The CDR3 has 15 residues.

This clone came up a few times. The chain links TRBV7-2 to TRBJ2-7, with 7 bases that match TRBD1. This CDR3 is 16 amino acids long. CDR1 and CDR2 (germline): SGHTA, FQGNSA. The ends lost 1 base at V and 3 bases at J; junction bases unmatched: 9. The CDR3 DNA follows: TGTGCCAGCAGCTTAGGGGGACAGCCCCACCTCTACGAGCAGTACTTC. Translated, it gives CASSLGGQPHLYEQYF.

The CDR3 here is CASSILAGGPNEQFF. The CDR3 coding sequence is TGTGCCAGTAGTATCCTAGCGGGGGGGCCCAATGAGCAGTTCTTC. The rearrangement joins TRBV19 to TRBJ2-1; 12 nucleotides align to TRBD2. The junction had 3 bases not matched to a gene; V was cut back by 3 bases and J by 6 bases. The CDR3 spans 15 residues. Germline V gives CDR1 LNHDA, CDR2 SQIVND (reference sequence).

This clone has just one count. This chain connects TRBV5-1 to TRBJ2-4; TRBD1 is a possible D gene (7 bases). Germline CDR1 and CDR2: SGHRS and YFSETQ. CDR3 length: 14 residues. Trimming took off 0 bases at V and 8 bases at J, with 12 bases between the two ends. CDR3 DNA: TGCGCCAGCAGCTTGGAGGGCAGGGGGGACATTCAGTACTTC. Encoded protein: CASSLEGRGDIQYF.

This rearrangement joins TRBV25-1 to TRBJ1-2; D not resolved. Germline values: CDR1 MGHDK, CDR2 SYGVNS. The CDR3 is 12 residues long. V lost 3 bases and J lost 4, with 6 bases in between. The DNA of the CDR3 is TGTGCCAGCAGTGACCAGATCTATGGCTACACCTTC. It encodes CASSDQIYGYTF.

This clone turned up a few times. The chain couples TRBV13 to TRBJ2-1; unclear D gene. The CDR3 sequence is 14 residues long. V was trimmed by 1 base and J by 9 bases, leaving 13 bases between them. Germline V lookup: CDR1 PRHDT, CDR2 FYEKMQ (reference sequence). CDR3 nucleotides: TGTGCCAGCAGCTTAGCCGTATTCGACATTGAGCAGTTCTTC. Translating it yields CASSLAVFDIEQFF.

This chain joins TRBV5-1 and TRBJ1-4; D is uncertain. Germline CDR1 is SGHRS and CDR2 is YFSETQ. V was shortened by 5 bases and J by 4 bases, with 15 bases between the two germline ends. This CDR3 has 15 residues. For the CDR3, the DNA is TGCGCCAGCAGGCGCCACTCGGCGGATAATGAAAAACTGTTTTTT. As protein: CASRRHSADNEKLFF.

The rearrangement joins TRBV6-4 to TRBJ2-3, with 12 positions matching TRBD2. CDR3 length equals 13 residues. Germline V lookup: CDR1 MRHNA, CDR2 SNTAGT. The CDR3 DNA is TGTGCGGAACTAGCGGGGGGAACAGATACGCAGTATTTT. Protein: CAELAGGTDTQYF.

The CDR3 sequence is CASSVEGTGPYEQYF. The CDR3 DNA reads as TGCGCCAGCAGCGTCGAAGGGACAGGGCCCTACGAGCAGTACTTC. The J gene is TRBJ2-7, the V gene TRBV5-1, with TRBD1 matching over 9 bases. From germline, CDR1 is SGHRS and CDR2 YFSETQ. V shed 4 bases and J 2 bases; nucleotides not matched to a gene: 7. This CDR3 region has 15 residues.

This clone was observed once. The V gene is TRBV4-3, the J gene TRBJ1-2; no definite D call. CDR1 and CDR2 from the germline V gene are LGHNA and YSLEER. Trimming pared 0 bases from V and 6 bases from J, leaving 17 bases between. The CDR3 is 16 residues long. The CDR3 nucleotides read TGCGCCAGCAGCCAAGAGTTGACATTTAACCAGGATGGCTACACCTTC. Translation gives CASSQELTFNQDGYTF.

The chain carries TRBV19 and TRBJ1-5, with D unclear. V was cut by 3 bases and J by 1 base, with 10 bases left in between. Germline-derived CDR1 and CDR2 are LNHDA and SQIVND (reference sequence). There are 15 residues in the CDR3. The CDR3 nucleotides read TGTGCCAGTAGTATTGTTCAGGCGAGCAATCAGCCCCAGCATTTT. Amino acids: CASSIVQASNQPQHF. Full variable domain (outside the CDR3, taken from reference TRBV19 and TRBJ1-5): DGGITQSPKYLFRKEGQNVTLSCEQNLNHDAMYWYRQDPGQGLRLIYYSQIVNDFQKGDIAEGYSVSREKKESFPLTVTSAQKNPTAFYLCASSIVQASNQPQHFGDGTRLSIL.

The chain combines TRBV18 with TRBJ2-4; 10 nucleotides align to TRBD1. CDR3 length: 15 amino acids. The trim removed 4 bases at V and 2 bases at J, leaving 2 bases unmatched. CDR1 KGHSH and CDR2 LQKENI come from the germline V gene. CDR3: CASSRDRGTKNIQYF. CDR3 nucleotides: TGTGCCAGCTCACGGGACAGGGGTACCAAAAACATTCAGTACTTC. Looking up the rest from reference TRBV18 and TRBJ2-4 gives the full variable domain: NAGVMQNPRHLVRRRGQEARLRCSPMKGHSHVYWYRQLPEEGLKFMVYLQKENIIDESGMPKERFSAEFPKEGPSILRIQQVVRGDSAAYFCASSRDRGTKNIQYFGAGTRLSVL.

This clone was seen only a few times. The J gene is TRBJ2-2, the V gene TRBV2; 11 nucleotides line up with TRBD2. Germline CDR1 is SNHLY and CDR2 is FYNNEI. The CDR3 has 17 amino acids. The V segment lost 6 bases and the J segment 0 bases; nucleotides outside the gene matches: 6. The CDR3 spells CASSETSGGANTGELFF. The DNA of the CDR3 is TGTGCCAGCAGCGAAACTAGCGGGGGCGCGAACACCGGGGAGCTGTTTTTT. The whole variable domain, filled in from reference TRBV2 and TRBJ2-2, reads EPEVTQTPSHQVTQMGQEVILRCVPISNHLYFYWYRQILGQKVEFLVSFYNNEISEKSEIFDDQFSVERPDGSNFTLKIRSTKLEDSAMYFCASSETSGGANTGELFFGEGSRLTVL.

In this sample, this clone turned up once. The chain has TRBV7-9 and TRBJ1-4; D perhaps matches TRBD1 (5 bases). Trimming stripped 5 bases from V and 8 bases from J, with 15 bases between. Germline V gene sequence: CDR1 SEHNR, CDR2 FQNEAQ (reference sequence). This CDR3 has 14 amino acids. The CDR3 here is CASSQRGPGEKLFF. CDR3 DNA sequence: TGTGCCAGCAGCCAAAGGGGCCCAGGGGAAAAACTGTTTTTT. Complete variable domain (other parts from reference TRBV7-9 and TRBJ1-4): DTGVSQNPRHKITKRGQNVTFRCDPISEHNRLYWYRQTLGQGPEFLTYFQNEAQLEKSRLLSDRFSAERPKGSFSTLEIQRTEQGDSAMYLCASSQRGPGEKLFFGSGTQLSVL.

This clone has a single count. V and J are TRBV5-6 and TRBJ2-1; 8 bases agree with TRBD2. The CDR3 consists of 15 residues. Germline CDR1 and CDR2: SGHDT and YYEEEE. The junction had 6 bases not matched to a gene; V was cut back by 2 bases and J by 5 bases. In DNA, the CDR3 is TGTGCCAGCAGCTTCGGCGGGGGGACCAACAATGAGCAGTTCTTC. This codes for CASSFGGGTNNEQFF.

The CDR3 loop is CASSESAGLGITDTQYF. CDR3 in DNA: TGCGCCAGCAGTGAGTCAGCAGGGCTGGGAATCACAGATACGCAGTATTTT. V and J are TRBV10-2 and TRBJ2-3; a weak D match, TRBD1 (5 bases). The germline V gene has CDR1 WSHSY and CDR2 SAAADI. The CDR3 has 17 amino acids. Trimming took off 0 bases at V and 2 bases at J, with 15 bases between the two ends.

V usage is TRBV2 and J usage is TRBJ2-5; 13 positions match TRBD2. The last part of the DNA fits TRBJ2-7 better; the J call may be wrong. CDR3 length equals 13 residues. From germline, CDR1 is SNHLY and CDR2 FYNNEI. This CDR3 reads CASTSGGAYEQYF. CDR3 DNA: TGTGCCAGTACTAGCGGGGGGGCCTACGAGCAGTACTTC.

The chain has TRBV30 and TRBJ2-3, with 8 bases fitting TRBD2. V was clipped by 4 bases and J by 0 bases; unmatched bases: 0. Germline V lookup: CDR1 GTSNPN, CDR2 SVGIG (reference sequence). This CDR3 has 13 amino acids. CDR3 DNA sequence: TGTGCCTGGACTAGCGGGAGCACAGATACGCAGTATTTT. This codes for CAWTSGSTDTQYF.

The CDR3 here is CSVEARYNEQFF. CDR3 coding DNA: TGCAGCGTTGAGGCCAGATACAATGAGCAGTTCTTC. J is TRBJ2-1 and V is TRBV29-1; D is uncertain. Trimming shortened V by 3 bases and J by 4 bases, and 7 bases separated the two germline ends. Germline lookup yields CDR1 SQVTM and CDR2 ANQGSEA. The CDR3 has 12 residues.

This chain uses TRBV4-1 with TRBJ2-7; TRBD2 is a possible D gene (6 bases). Trimming shortened V by 2 bases and J by 3 bases, and 14 bases separated the two germline ends. The CDR3 runs to 15 residues. Germline V gene lookup returns CDR1 MGHRA and CDR2 YSYEKL. The CDR3 region has the DNA TGCGCCAGCAGCCAACCGGGAGCCCTTAGCTACGAGCAGTACTTC. This sequence encodes CASSQPGALSYEQYF.

This clone showed up just a few times. The genes are TRBV6-5 and TRBJ2-7; 8 nucleotides align to TRBD1. J lost 3 bases, V lost 5 bases, and 6 bases had no gene match. The length of the CDR3 is 14 residues. The germline CDR1 and CDR2 sequences are MNHEY and SVGAGI. The CDR3 region is CASSETQGDYEQYF. DNA for the CDR3: TGTGCCAGCAGTGAAACACAGGGGGACTACGAGCAGTACTTC.

V and J are TRBV19 and TRBJ2-1; TRBD1 matches 7 bases. With 3 bases clipped from V and 0 bases from J, the junction kept 8 bases outside the gene matches. Germline values: CDR1 LNHDA, CDR2 SQIVND (reference sequence). The CDR3 loop spans 17 amino acids. The CDR3 region is CASSIPKTGSSYNEQFF. The CDR3 nucleotides read TGTGCCAGTAGTATCCCTAAGACAGGGAGCTCCTACAATGAGCAGTTCTTC.

V is TRBV27 and J is TRBJ2-1; 9 bases align to TRBD2. Germline CDR1 MNHEY, CDR2 SMNVEV (reference sequence). The trim removed 4 bases at V and 9 bases at J, leaving 10 bases unmatched. CDR3 length: 15 residues. The CDR3 loop reads CASSWGGGGASEQFF. DNA of the CDR3: TGTGCCAGCAGTTGGGGAGGCGGGGGGGCCTCTGAGCAGTTCTTC.

The gene calls are TRBV2 and TRBJ1-1; TRBD1 matches at 7 bases. The V gene end was trimmed by 5 bases and the J gene end by 1 base; junction bases not matched to a gene: 4. The CDR3 loop spans 14 amino acids. Germline V gene data show CDR1 as SNHLY and CDR2 as FYNNEI. In DNA form, the CDR3 reads TGTGCCAGCAGTAACCAGGGGGGGAACACTGAAGCTTTCTTT. Translation gives CASSNQGGNTEAFF. The whole variable domain, remainder taken from reference TRBV2 and TRBJ1-1, is EPEVTQTPSHQVTQMGQEVILRCVPISNHLYFYWYRQILGQKVEFLVSFYNNEISEKSEIFDDQFSVERPDGSNFTLKIRSTKLEDSAMYFCASSNQGGNTEAFFGQGTRLTVV.